A selection of T cell receptor beta chains follows, all from one sample in a study of tumour-infiltrating T cells in Burkitt lymphoma. The assay was immunoSEQ multiplex PCR, and TCRdb's table has in-frame clones only and misses some. The sample holds 13,000 or so clones, 85% seen once. Source material: tumor tissue. The receptors derive from a human donor with diffuse large B-cell lymphoma. The CDR3 runs from the conserved cysteine through the conserved F or W. A D gene is named only where the DNA matches it firmly. Only some rows state a clone size, as once, few, many or a class for expanded clones.

J,D,size,V,CDR3,DNA
TRBJ1-2,TRBD1,-,TRBV6-4,CASSDLKQGAGYGYTF,TGTGCCAGCAGTGATTTAAAACAGGGGGCGGGCTATGGCTACACCTTC
TRBJ2-5,-,-,TRBV7-9,CASSPQRAPRGETQYF,TGTGCCAGCAGCCCCCAAAGGGCGCCACGCGGAGAGACCCAGTACTTC
TRBJ2-2,TRBD1,-,TRBV5-1,CASSLWTGNTGELFF,TGCGCCAGCAGCCTATGGACAGGGAACACCGGGGAGCTGTTTTTT
TRBJ1-5,-,-,TRBV19,CASSIVPGTISNQPQHF,TGTGCCAGTAGTATCGTCCCTGGGACAATAAGCAATCAGCCCCAACATTTT
TRBJ2-7,TRBD2,-,TRBV19,CASSIGLAPSYEQYF,TGTGCCAGTAGTATCGGACTAGCTCCGTCCTACGAGCAGTACTTC
TRBJ2-7,TRBD1,-,TRBV19,CATRTGNHEQYF,TGTGCCACCAGGACAGGGAATCACGAGCAGTACTTC
TRBJ2-2,-,-,TRBV7-9,CASSLAQTGNTGELFF,TGTGCCAGCAGCTTAGCGCAGACAGGGAACACCGGGGAGCTGTTTTTT
TRBJ1-5,-,-,TRBV10-3,CAISESNVQPQHF,TGTGCCATCAGTGAGTCGAATGTTCAGCCCCAGCATTTT
TRBJ1-1,TRBD1,-,TRBV16,CASSLDRGWNTEAFF,TGTGCCAGCAGCCTCGACAGGGGATGGAACACTGAAGCTTTCTTT
TRBJ2-7,TRBD1,-,TRBV4-3,CASSQDGTGSSYEQYF,TGCGCCAGCAGCCAAGATGGGACAGGGAGCTCCTACGAGCAGTACTTC
TRBJ1-1,-,-,TRBV6-6,CASSWGENEAFF,TGTGCCAGCAGTTGGGGGGAGAATGAAGCTTTCTTT
TRBJ2-2,-,-,TRBV25-1,CASSDMYTGELFF,TGTGCCAGCAGCGACATGTACACCGGGGAGCTGTTTTTT
TRBJ2-5,-,-,TRBV5-4,CASSLWERETQYF,TGTGCCAGCAGCTTATGGGAGAGGGAGACCCAGTACTTC
TRBJ1-2,-,-,TRBV5-1,CASSLVGGDYGYTF,TGCGCCAGCAGCTTGGTGGGGGGAGACTATGGCTACACCTTC
TRBJ2-1,TRBD2,-,TRBV11-2,CASSLLAGGPSSYNEQFF,TGTGCCAGCAGCCTACTAGCGGGAGGGCCGAGCTCCTACAATGAGCAGTTCTTC
TRBJ2-2,-,-,TRBV6-5,CASSSGGHGTGELFF,TGTGCCAGCAGTTCCGGGGGACATGGCACCGGGGAGCTGTTTTTT
TRBJ2-5,-,-,TRBV14,CASSQDVGYRETQYF,TGTGCCAGCAGCCAAGATGTAGGCTACAGGGAGACCCAGTACTTC
TRBJ2-5,-,-,TRBV18,CASSPPGIETQYF,TGTGCCAGCTCACCACCTGGAATTGAGACCCAGTACTTC
TRBJ1-1,-,once,TRBV4-3,CASSQDLWQPNTEAFF,TGCGCCAGCAGCCAAGATCTATGGCAGCCGAACACTGAAGCTTTCTTT
TRBJ1-5,-,-,TRBV7-2,CASSLAGRGSNQPQHF,TGTGCCAGCAGCTTAGCCGGGAGAGGAAGCAATCAGCCCCAGCATTTT
TRBJ2-5,-,-,TRBV9,CASTRDTGQETQYF,TGTGCCAGCACCAGGGACACTGGCCAAGAGACCCAGTACTTC
TRBJ2-1,TRBD1,few,TRBV19,CASGTGVYNEQFF,TGTGCCAGTGGGACAGGGGTTTACAATGAGCAGTTCTTC
TRBJ2-3,-,-,TRBV6-1,CASRGLVTDTQYF,TGTGCCAGCAGGGGGCTAGTCACAGATACGCAGTATTTT
TRBJ2-1,TRBD2,-,TRBV11-2,CASSSLPGTSGYNEQFF,TGTGCCAGCAGCTCCCTACCCGGGACTAGCGGCTACAATGAGCAGTTCTTC
TRBJ2-7,-,-,TRBV29-1,CSFRSSYEQYF,TGCAGCTTCCGGAGCTCCTACGAGCAGTACTTC
TRBJ1-4,TRBD1,-,TRBV9,CASSGFDRGLSEKLFF,TGTGCCAGCAGCGGATTCGACAGGGGGCTGAGTGAAAAACTGTTTTTT
TRBJ2-3,-,-,TRBV6-6,CASSYEGTQYF,TGTGCCAGCAGCTACGAGGGTACGCAGTATTTT
TRBJ1-2,TRBD1,-,TRBV15,CATSRDTSARTGDGYTF,TGTGCCACCAGCAGAGATACTTCCGCTCGTACAGGGGATGGCTACACCTTC
TRBJ2-7,TRBD2,-,TRBV19,CASGSSGIYEQYF,TGTGCCAGTGGTAGTAGCGGGATCTACGAGCAGTACTTC
TRBJ1-2,-,-,TRBV29-1,CSVEGSGADNYGYTF,TGCAGCGTTGAAGGAAGCGGAGCGGATAACTATGGCTACACCTTC
TRBJ2-1,TRBD1,-,TRBV4-2,CASSQRRGSVNEQFF,TGTGCCAGCAGCCAACGCAGGGGGAGCGTCAATGAGCAGTTCTTC
TRBJ2-2,TRBD1,once,TRBV27,CASSRWTGATILGGELFF,TGTGCCAGCAGTAGATGGACAGGGGCCACGATTTTAGGCGGGGAGCTGTTTTTT
TRBJ1-2,TRBD1,-,TRBV25-1,CASSEYTGTGGRGYTF,TGTGCCAGCAGTGAATACACCGGGACAGGGGGTAGAGGCTACACCTTC
TRBJ2-7,TRBD2,-,TRBV7-2,CASSPDGLAGALSYEQYF,TGTGCCAGCAGCCCGGACGGACTAGCGGGGGCCTTATCCTACGAGCAGTACTTC
TRBJ1-6,-,-,TRBV5-5,CASSVGTINSPLHF,TGTGCCAGCAGCGTCGGGACAATTAATTCACCCCTCCACTTT
TRBJ2-5,-,-,TRBV4-3,CASSQPDRGETQYF,TGCGCCAGCAGCCAGCCCGACAGAGGAGAGACCCAGTACTTC
TRBJ1-2,TRBD1,-,TRBV4-2,CASSDDRATGYTF,TGTGCCAGCAGCGATGACAGGGCTACTGGCTACACCTTC
TRBJ2-1,-,once,TRBV7-9,CASSHGTLGHNEQFF,TGTGCCAGCAGCCACGGGACCTTGGGACACAATGAGCAGTTCTTC
TRBJ2-7,TRBD2,-,TRBV9,CASSVLAGEGAYEQYF,TGTGCCAGCAGCGTCCTAGCGGGTGAAGGGGCCTACGAGCAGTACTTC
TRBJ2-7,-,-,TRBV2,CASTVQDRYEQYF,TGTGCCAGCACGGTACAGGACCGCTACGAGCAGTACTTC
TRBJ2-7,-,-,TRBV4-3,CASSQEIPGLPYYEQYF,TGCGCCAGCAGCCAAGAGATTCCGGGACTTCCTTACTACGAGCAGTACTTC
TRBJ1-1,TRBD1,-,TRBV6-5,CASRGQVAVNTEAFF,TGTGCCAGCAGGGGACAGGTTGCAGTTAACACTGAAGCTTTCTTT
TRBJ2-7,TRBD1,-,TRBV7-6,CASSQGQTPLSYEQYF,TGTGCCAGCAGCCAGGGACAGACTCCTCTCTCCTACGAGCAGTACTTC
TRBJ2-6,-,-,TRBV11-2,CASSLTASGANVLTF,TGTGCCAGCAGCTTAACGGCCTCTGGGGCCAACGTCCTGACTTTC
TRBJ2-1,TRBD2,-,TRBV9,CASSVGLANEQFF,TGTGCCAGCAGCGTAGGACTAGCTAATGAGCAGTTCTTC
TRBJ2-7,-,-,TRBV2,CASSPGRSAYEQYF,TGTGCCAGCAGCCCGGGACGGTCAGCCTACGAGCAGTACTTC
TRBJ2-7,TRBD2,-,TRBV2,CASSEQLAGSYEQYF,TGTGCCAGCAGTGAACAACTAGCGGGGAGCTACGAGCAGTACTTC
TRBJ1-1,TRBD1,-,TRBV5-4,CASSWRGLEGTEAFF,TGTGCCAGCAGCTGGAGGGGGCTAGAAGGGACTGAAGCTTTCTTT
TRBJ2-7,TRBD2,-,TRBV4-3,CASSQDRGRWDEQYF,TGCGCCAGCAGCCAAGATCGCGGGAGGTGGGACGAGCAGTACTTC
TRBJ1-1,-,once,TRBV7-2,CASSLGQGSNTEAFF,TGTGCCAGCAGCTTAGGCCAGGGGTCAAACACTGAAGCTTTCTTT
TRBJ1-5,-,-,TRBV2,CASSESSDNQPQHF,TGTGCCAGCAGTGAATCAAGCGACAATCAGCCCCAGCATTTT
TRBJ2-3,-,-,TRBV4-1,CASSPRDSVTDTQYF,TGCGCCAGCAGCCCCCGAGATTCAGTGACAGATACGCAGTATTTT
TRBJ2-7,TRBD1,-,TRBV13,CASSSGTALYEQYF,TGTGCCAGCAGCAGTGGGACAGCTCTGTACGAGCAGTACTTC
TRBJ1-2,-,-,TRBV18,CASSRGATNYGYTF,TGTGCCAGCTCACGTGGGGCAACTAACTATGGCTACACCTTC